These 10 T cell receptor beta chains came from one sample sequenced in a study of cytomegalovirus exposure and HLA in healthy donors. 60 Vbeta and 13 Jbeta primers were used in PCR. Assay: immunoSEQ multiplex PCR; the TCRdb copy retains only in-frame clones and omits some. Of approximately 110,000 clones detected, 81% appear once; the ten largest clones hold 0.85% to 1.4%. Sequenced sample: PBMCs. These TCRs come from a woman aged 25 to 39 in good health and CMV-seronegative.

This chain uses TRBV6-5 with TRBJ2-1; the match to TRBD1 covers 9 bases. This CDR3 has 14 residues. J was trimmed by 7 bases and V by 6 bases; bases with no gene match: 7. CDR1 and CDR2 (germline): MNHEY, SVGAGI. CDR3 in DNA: TGTGCCAGCAGAACTACAGGGGGCCGGAATGAGCAGTTCTTC. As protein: CASRTTGGRNEQFF.

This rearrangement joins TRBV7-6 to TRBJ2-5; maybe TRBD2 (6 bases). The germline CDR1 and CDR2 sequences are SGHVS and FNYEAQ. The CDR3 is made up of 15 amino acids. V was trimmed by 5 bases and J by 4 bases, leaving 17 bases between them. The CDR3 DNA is TGTGCCAGCAGCGAATATACATTCGGGGGAGAGACCCAGTACTTC. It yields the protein CASSEYTFGGETQYF.

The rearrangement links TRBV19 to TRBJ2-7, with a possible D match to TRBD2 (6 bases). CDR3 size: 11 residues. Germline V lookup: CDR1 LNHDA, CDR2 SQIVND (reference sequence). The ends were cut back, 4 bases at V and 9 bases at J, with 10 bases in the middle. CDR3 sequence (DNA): TGTGCCAGTAGTAGCAGGGACTCGCAGTACTTC. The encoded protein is CASSSRDSQYF.

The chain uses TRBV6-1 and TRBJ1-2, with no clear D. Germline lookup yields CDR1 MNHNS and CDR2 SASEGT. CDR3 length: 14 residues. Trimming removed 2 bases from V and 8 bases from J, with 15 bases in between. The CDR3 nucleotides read TGTGCCAGCAGTGAATCAGGACGGGGTCCGGGCTACACCTTC. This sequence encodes CASSESGRGPGYTF.

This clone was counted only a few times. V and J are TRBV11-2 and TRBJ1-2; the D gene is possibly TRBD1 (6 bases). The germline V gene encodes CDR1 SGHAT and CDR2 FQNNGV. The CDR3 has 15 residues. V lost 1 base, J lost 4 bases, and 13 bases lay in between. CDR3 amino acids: CASSLGPGAIYGYTF. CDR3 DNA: TGTGCCAGCAGCTTAGGGCCAGGGGCCATCTATGGCTACACCTTC.

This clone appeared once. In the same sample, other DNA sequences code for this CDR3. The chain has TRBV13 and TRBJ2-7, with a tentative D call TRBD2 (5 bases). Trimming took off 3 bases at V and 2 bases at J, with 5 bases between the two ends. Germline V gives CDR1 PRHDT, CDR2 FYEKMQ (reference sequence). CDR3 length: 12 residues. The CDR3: CASSFSAYEQYF. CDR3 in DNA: TGTGCCAGCAGCTTTAGCGCCTACGAGCAGTACTTC. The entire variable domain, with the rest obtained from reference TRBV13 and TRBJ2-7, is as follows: AAGVIQSPRHLIKEKRETATLKCYPIPRHDTVYWYQQGPGQDPQFLISFYEKMQSDKGSIPDRFSAQQFSDYHSELNMSSLELGDSALYFCASSFSAYEQYFGPGTRLTVT.

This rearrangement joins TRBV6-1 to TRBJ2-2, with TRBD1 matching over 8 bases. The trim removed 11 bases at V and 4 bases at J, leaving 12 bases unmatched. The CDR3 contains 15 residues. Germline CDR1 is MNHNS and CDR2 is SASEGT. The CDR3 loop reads CASKEGTGGTGELFF. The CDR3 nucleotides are TGTGCCTCCAAAGAGGGCACAGGGGGCACCGGGGAGCTGTTTTTT.

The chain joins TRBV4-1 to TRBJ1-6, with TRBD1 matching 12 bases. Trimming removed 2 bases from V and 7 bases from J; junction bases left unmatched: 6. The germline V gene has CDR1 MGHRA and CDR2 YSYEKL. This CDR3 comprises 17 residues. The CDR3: CASSQPTGTGGNSPLHF. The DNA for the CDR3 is TGCGCCAGCAGCCAACCAACCGGGACAGGGGGCAATTCACCCCTCCACTTT.

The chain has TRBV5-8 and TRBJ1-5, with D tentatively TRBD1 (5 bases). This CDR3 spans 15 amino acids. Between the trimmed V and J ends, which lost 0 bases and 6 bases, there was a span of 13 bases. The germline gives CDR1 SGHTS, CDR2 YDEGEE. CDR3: CASSLAGREGQPQHF. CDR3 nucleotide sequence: TGTGCCAGCAGCTTGGCAGGCAGGGAAGGTCAGCCCCAGCATTTT.

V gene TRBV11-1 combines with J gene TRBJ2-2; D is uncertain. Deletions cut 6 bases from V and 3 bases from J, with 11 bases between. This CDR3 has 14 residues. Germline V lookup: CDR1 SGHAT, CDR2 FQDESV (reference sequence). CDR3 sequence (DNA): TGTGCCAGCAGTCGGGTCCCCGACACCGGGGAGCTGTTTTTT. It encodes CASSRVPDTGELFF.